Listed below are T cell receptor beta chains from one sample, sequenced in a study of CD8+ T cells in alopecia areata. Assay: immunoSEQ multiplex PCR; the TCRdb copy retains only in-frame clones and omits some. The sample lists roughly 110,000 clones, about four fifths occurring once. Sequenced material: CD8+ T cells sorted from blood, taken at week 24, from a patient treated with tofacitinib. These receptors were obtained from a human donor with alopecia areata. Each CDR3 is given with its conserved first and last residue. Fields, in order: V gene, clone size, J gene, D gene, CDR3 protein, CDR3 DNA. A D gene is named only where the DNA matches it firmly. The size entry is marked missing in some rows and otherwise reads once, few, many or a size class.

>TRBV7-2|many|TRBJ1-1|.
CASSLGVDGAFF
TGTGCCAGCAGCTTGGGAGTGGACGGAGCTTTCTTT
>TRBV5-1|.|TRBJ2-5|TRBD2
CASSLRLTSGGPYQETQYF
TGCGCCAGCAGCTTGCGCCTGACTAGCGGGGGGCCGTACCAAGAGACCCAGTACTTC
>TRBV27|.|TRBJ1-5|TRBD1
CASSPTGANQPQHF
TGTGCCAGCAGCCCGACAGGGGCCAATCAGCCCCAGCATTTT
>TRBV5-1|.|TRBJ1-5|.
CASSLEGFDQPQHF
TGCGCCAGCAGCCTTGAGGGTTTTGATCAGCCCCAGCATTTT
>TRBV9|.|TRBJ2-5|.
CASRGGEGAGETQYF
TGTGCCAGCCGCGGCGGGGAAGGGGCGGGGGAGACCCAGTACTTC
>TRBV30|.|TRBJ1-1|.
CAWSKLPAYPNTEAFF
TGTGCCTGGAGTAAACTCCCAGCCTACCCGAACACTGAAGCTTTCTTT
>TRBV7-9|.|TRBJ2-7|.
CASSLAQGLAYEQYF
TGTGCCAGCAGCTTAGCGCAGGGACTTGCCTACGAGCAGTACTTC
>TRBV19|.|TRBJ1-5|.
CASSTQVVTPSNQPQHF
TGTGCCAGTAGTACTCAAGTGGTGACTCCCAGCAATCAGCCCCAGCATTTT
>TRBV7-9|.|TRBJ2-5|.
CASSWGDGGAYQETQYF
TGTGCCAGCAGCTGGGGGGACGGGGGCGCTTATCAAGAGACCCAGTACTTC
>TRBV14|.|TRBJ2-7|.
CASSQVSGAAYEQYF
TGTGCCAGCAGCCAAGTCTCGGGGGCAGCCTACGAGCAGTACTTC
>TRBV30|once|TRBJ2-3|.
CAWSGGTDTQYF
TGTGCCTGGAGTGGGGGTACGGATACGCAGTATTTT
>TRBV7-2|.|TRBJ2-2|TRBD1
CASRWDRYTGELFF
TGTGCCAGCAGGTGGGACAGATACACCGGGGAGCTGTTTTTT
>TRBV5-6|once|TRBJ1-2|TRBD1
CASSTGQACVF
TGTGCCAGCAGCACGGGACAGGCTTGCGTCTTC
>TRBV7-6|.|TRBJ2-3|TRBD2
CASSLAAGGTDTQYF
TGTGCCAGCAGCTTAGCGGCGGGGGGTACAGATACGCAGTATTTT
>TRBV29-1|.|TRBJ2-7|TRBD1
CSGAGGRGEQYF
TGCAGCGGAGCAGGGGGCCGCGGCGAGCAGTACTTC
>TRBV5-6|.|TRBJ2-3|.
CASSLPPTPTDTQYF
TGTGCCAGCAGCTTGCCGCCAACACCCACAGATACGCAGTATTTT
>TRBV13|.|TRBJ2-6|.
CAGSAGANVLTF
TGTGCCGGGTCCGCTGGGGCCAACGTCCTGACTTTC
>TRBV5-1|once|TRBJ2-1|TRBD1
CASTPGTGGHNEQFF
TGCGCCAGCACCCCCGGGACAGGGGGGCACAATGAGCAGTTCTTC
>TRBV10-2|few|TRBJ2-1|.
CASRGSEQFF
TGCGCCAGCAGAGGGAGTGAGCAGTTCTTC
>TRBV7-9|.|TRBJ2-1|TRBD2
CASSLLAGGSKDEQFF
TGTGCCAGCAGCTTACTAGCGGGGGGGAGTAAAGATGAGCAGTTCTTC
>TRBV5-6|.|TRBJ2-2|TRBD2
CASSPEWVAGVNTGELFF
TGTGCCAGCAGCCCCGAGTGGGTAGCGGGGGTGAACACCGGGGAGCTGTTTTTT
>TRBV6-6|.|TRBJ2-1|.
CASIARGNEQFF
TGTGCCAGCATAGCCAGAGGGAATGAGCAGTTCTTC
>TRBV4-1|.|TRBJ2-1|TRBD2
CASSPQGAGRDEQFF
TGCGCCAGCAGCCCCCAAGGGGCTGGGAGGGATGAGCAGTTCTTC
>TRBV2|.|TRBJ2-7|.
CASSKSYEQYF
TGTGCCAGCAGTAAATCCTACGAGCAGTACTTC